Below are 2 T cell receptor beta chains sequenced from a single sample in a study of CD8+CD57+ T cells in acquired aplastic anemia. Researchers used genomic DNA as the template to profile TCR beta VDJ and CDR3. TCRdb re-analysed the reads in MiXCR, keeping a single row per CDR3 protein. The sample consists of hundreds of thousands of distinct CDR3 sequences, over 25% of them appearing once. Sequenced patients had shown CD8+CD57+ cell expansion by flow cytometry. Input material: sorted CD4+, CD8+, or CD8+CD57+ T cells (not recorded which) from PBMCs. These receptor sequences come from a human donor with aplastic anemia.

This chain links TRBV5-1 with TRBJ2-7; 10 bases agree with TRBD2. The CDR3 has 18 residues. Germline CDR1 and CDR2: SGHRS and YFSETQ. V was pared by 0 bases and J by 3 bases, with 12 bases of the junction left unmatched. CDR3 nucleotide sequence: TGCGCCAGCAGCTTGGAGGCTAGCGGGAGCGATACCTACTACGAGCAGTACTTC. Its translation is CASSLEASGSDTYYEQYF.

This clonotype was found once. V gene TRBV10-3 combines with J gene TRBJ2-3, with 13 bases lining up with TRBD2. The CDR3 consists of 17 residues. V lost 4 bases and J lost 0; bases outside the gene matches: 4. CDR1 is ENHRY and CDR2 is SYGVKD in the germline V gene. The CDR3 DNA reads as TGTGCCATCAGTGGGACTAGCGGGGGCCGTAGCACAGATACGCAGTATTTT. Encoded protein: CAISGTSGGRSTDTQYF.